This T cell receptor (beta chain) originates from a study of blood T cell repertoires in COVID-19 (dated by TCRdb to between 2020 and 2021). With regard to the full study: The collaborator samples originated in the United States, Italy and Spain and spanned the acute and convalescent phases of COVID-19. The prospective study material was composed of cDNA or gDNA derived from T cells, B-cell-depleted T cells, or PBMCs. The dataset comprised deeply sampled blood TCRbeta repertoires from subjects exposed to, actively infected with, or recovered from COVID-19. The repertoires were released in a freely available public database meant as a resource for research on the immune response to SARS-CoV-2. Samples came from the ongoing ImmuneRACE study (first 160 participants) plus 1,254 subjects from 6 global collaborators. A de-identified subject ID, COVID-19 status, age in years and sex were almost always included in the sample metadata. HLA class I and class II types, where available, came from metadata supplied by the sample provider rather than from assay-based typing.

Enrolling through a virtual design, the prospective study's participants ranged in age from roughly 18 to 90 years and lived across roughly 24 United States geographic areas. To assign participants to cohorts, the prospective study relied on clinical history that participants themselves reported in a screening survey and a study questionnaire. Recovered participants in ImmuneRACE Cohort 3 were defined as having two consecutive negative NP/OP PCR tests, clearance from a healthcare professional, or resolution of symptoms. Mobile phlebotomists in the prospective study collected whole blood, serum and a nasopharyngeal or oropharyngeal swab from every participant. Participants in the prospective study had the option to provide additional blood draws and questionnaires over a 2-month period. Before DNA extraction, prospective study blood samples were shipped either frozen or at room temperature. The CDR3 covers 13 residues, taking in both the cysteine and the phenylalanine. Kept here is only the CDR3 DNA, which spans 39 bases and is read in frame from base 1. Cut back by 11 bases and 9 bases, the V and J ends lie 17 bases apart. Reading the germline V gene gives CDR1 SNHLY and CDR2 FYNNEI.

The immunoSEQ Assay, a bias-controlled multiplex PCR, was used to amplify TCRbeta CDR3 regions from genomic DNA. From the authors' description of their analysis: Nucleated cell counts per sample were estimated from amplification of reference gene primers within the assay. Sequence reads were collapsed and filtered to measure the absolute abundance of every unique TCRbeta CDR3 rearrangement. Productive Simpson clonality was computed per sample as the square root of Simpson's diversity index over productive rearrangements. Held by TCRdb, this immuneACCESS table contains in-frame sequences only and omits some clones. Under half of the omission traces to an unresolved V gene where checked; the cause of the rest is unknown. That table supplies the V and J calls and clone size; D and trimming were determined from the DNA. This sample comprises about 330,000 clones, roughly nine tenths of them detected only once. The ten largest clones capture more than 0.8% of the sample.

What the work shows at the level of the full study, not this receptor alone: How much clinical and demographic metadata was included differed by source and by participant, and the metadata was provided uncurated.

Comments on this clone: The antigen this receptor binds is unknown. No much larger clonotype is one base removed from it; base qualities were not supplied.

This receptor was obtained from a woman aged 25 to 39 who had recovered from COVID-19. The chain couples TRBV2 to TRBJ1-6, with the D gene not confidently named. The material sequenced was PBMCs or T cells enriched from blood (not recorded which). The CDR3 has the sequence CAGSTGITSPLHF. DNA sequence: TGTGCCGGTTCGACGGGGATAACTTCACCCCTCCACTTT. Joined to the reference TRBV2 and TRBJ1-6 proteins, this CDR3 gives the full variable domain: EPEVTQTPSHQVTQMGQEVILRCVPISNHLYFYWYRQILGQKVEFLVSFYNNEISEKSEIFDDQFSVERPDGSNFTLKIRSTKLEDSAMYFCAGSTGITSPLHFGNGTRLTVT.